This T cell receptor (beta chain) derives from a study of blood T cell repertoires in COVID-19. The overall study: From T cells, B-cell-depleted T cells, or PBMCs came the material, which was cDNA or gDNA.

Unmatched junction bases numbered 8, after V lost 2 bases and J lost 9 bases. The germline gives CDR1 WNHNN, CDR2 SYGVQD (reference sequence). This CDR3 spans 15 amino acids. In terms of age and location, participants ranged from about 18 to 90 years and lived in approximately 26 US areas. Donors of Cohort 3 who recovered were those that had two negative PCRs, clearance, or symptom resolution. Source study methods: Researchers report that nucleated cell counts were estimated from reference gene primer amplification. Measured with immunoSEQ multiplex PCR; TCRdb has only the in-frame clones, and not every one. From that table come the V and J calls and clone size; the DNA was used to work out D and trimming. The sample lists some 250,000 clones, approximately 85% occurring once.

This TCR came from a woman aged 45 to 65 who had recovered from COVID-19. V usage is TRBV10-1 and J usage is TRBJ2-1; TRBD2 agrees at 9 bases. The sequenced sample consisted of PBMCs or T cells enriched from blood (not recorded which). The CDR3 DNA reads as TGCGCCAGCAGTGAGCGAATAGCGGGAGTCCGTGAGCAGTTCTTC. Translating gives CASSERIAGVREQFF.